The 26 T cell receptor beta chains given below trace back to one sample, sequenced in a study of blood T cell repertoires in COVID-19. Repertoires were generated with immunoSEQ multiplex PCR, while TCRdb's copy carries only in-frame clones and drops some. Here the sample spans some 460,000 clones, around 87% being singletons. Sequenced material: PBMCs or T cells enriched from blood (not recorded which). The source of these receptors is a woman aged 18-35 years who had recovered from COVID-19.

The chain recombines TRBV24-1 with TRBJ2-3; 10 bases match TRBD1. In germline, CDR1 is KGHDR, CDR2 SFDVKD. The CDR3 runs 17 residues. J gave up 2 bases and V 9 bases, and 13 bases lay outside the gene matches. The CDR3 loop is CATGTGVQGGSTDTQYF. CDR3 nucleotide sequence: TGTGCCACCGGGACAGGGGTACAAGGTGGGTCCACAGATACGCAGTATTTT.

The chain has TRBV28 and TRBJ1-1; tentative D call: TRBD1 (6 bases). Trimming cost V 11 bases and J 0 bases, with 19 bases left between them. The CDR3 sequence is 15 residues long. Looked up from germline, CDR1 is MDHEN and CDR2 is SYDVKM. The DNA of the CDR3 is TGTGCCCGCGGTCGGGGGGGGGCCATGAACACTGAAGCTTTCTTT. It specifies CARGRGGAMNTEAFF.

Here the CDR3 DNA reads TGTGCCAGCAGCTTAGCGGGGGGGACTATCTCCTACGAGCAGTACTTC. It is translated as CASSLAGGTISYEQYF. The chain has TRBV5-4 and TRBJ2-7, with TRBD2 identical over 10 bases. This CDR3 has 16 residues. Trimming took 2 bases from V and 0 from J; bases not matched to a gene: 5. CDR1 is SGHNT, CDR2 YYREEE, per germline (reference sequence).

Here the CDR3 reads CASAHTGDSYEQYF. As DNA, the CDR3 is TGTGCTAGTGCCCACACCGGGGATTCCTACGAGCAGTACTTC. This chain joins TRBV12-5 and TRBJ2-7; D might be TRBD2 (5 bases). The V gene lost 7 bases and the J gene lost 1 base, with 14 bases spanning the gap. Germline V gene sequence: CDR1 LGHNT, CDR2 FRNRAP. CDR3 length: 14 amino acids.

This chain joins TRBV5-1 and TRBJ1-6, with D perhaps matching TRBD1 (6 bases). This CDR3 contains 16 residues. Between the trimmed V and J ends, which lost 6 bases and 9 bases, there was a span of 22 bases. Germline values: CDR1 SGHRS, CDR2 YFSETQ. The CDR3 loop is CASTERPTGLGSPLHF. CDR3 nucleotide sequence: TGCGCCAGCACCGAACGACCGACAGGCCTTGGTTCACCCCTCCACTTT.

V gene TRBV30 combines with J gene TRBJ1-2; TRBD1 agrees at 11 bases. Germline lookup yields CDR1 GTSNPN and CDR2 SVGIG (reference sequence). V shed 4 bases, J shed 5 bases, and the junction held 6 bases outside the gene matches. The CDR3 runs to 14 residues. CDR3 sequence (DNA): TGTGCCTGGATTCAGGACAGGGGGCCTTATGGCTACACCTTC. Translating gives CAWIQDRGPYGYTF.

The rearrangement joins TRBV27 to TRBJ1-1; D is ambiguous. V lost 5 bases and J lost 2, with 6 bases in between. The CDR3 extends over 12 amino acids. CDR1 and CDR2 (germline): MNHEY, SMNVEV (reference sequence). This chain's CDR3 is CASSEGNTEAFF. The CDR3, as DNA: TGTGCCAGCAGTGAGGGTAACACTGAAGCTTTCTTT.

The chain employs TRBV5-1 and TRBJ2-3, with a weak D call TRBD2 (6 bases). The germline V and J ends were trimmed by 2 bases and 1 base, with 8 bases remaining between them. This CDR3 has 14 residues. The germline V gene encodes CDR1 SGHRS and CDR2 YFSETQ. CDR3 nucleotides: TGCGCCAGCAGCTTACCGGGGGGCACAGATACGCAGTATTTT. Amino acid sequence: CASSLPGGTDTQYF.

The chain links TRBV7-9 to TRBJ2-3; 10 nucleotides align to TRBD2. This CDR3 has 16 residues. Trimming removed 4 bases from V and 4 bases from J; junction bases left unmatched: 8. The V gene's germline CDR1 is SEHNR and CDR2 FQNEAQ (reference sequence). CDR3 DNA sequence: TGTGCCAGCAGCTCAGGGGCTAGCGGGGGCTCAGATACGCAGTATTTT. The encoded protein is CASSSGASGGSDTQYF.

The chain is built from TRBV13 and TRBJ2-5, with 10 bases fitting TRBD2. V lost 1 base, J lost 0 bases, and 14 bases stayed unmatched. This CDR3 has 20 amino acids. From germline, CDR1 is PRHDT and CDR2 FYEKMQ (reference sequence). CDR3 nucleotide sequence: TGTGCCAGCAGCTTAGCCCAAACTAGCGGGGAGCCTGGCCACCAAGAGACCCAGTACTTC. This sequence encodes CASSLAQTSGEPGHQETQYF.

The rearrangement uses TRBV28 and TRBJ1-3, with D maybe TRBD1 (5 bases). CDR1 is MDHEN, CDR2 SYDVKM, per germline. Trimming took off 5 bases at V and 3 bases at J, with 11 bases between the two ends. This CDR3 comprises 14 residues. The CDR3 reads CASSPQGLGNTIYF. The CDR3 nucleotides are TGTGCCAGCAGTCCCCAGGGCCTTGGAAACACCATATATTTT.

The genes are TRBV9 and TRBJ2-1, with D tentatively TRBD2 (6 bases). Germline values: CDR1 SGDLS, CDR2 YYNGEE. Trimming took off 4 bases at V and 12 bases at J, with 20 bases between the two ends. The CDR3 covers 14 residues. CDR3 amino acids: CASSPPSVWSGQFF. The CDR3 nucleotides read TGTGCCAGCAGCCCACCTAGCGTCTGGAGTGGGCAGTTCTTC.

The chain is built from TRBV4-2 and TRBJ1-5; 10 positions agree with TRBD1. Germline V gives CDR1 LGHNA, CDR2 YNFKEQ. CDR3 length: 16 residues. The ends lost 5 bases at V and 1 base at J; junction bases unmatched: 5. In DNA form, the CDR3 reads TGTGCCAGCAGCTTGACAGGGGGCACGAGCAATCAGCCCCAGCATTTT. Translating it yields CASSLTGGTSNQPQHF.

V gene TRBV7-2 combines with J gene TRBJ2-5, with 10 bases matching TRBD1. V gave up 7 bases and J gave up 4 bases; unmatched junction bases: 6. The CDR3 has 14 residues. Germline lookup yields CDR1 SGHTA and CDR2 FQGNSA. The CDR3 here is CASNDWTGGETQYF. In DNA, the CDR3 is TGTGCCAGCAACGACTGGACAGGGGGAGAGACCCAGTACTTC.

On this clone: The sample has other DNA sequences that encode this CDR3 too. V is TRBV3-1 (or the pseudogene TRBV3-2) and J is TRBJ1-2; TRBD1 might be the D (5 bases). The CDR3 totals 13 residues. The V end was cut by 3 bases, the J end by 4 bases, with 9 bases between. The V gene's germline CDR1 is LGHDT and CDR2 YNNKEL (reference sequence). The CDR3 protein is CASSQGRGYGYTF. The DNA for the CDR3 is TGTGCCAGCAGCCAGGGGAGGGGCTATGGCTACACCTTC.

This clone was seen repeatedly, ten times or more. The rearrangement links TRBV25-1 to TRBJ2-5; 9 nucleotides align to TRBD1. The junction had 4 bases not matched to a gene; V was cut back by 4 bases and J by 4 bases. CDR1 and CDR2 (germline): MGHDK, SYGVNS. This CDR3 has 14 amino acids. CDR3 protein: CASSGTGAGETQYF. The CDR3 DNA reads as TGTGCCAGCAGTGGGACAGGGGCTGGAGAGACCCAGTACTTC.

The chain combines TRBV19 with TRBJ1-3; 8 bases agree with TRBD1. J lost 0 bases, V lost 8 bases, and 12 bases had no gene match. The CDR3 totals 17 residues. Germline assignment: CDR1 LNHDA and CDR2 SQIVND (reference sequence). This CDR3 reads CASLLRAGGDSGNTIYF. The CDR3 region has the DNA TGTGCCAGTCTGCTTAGGGCAGGGGGCGACTCTGGAAACACCATATATTTT. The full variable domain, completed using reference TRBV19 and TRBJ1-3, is DGGITQSPKYLFRKEGQNVTLSCEQNLNHDAMYWYRQDPGQGLRLIYYSQIVNDFQKGDIAEGYSVSREKKESFPLTVTSAQKNPTAFYLCASLLRAGGDSGNTIYFGEGSWLTVV.

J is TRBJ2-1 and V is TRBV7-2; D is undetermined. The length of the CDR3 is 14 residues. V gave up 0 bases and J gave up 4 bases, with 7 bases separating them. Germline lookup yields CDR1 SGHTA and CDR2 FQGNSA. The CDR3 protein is CASSLARGYNEQFF. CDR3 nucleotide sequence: TGTGCCAGCAGCTTAGCCCGCGGATACAATGAGCAGTTCTTC.

The CDR3 nucleotides read TGTGCCAGCAGGCCAGGGGGATGGCAGCCCCAGCATTTT. Protein sequence: CASRPGGWQPQHF. The V gene is TRBV6-4, the J gene TRBJ1-5; 7 bases fit TRBD1. The trim removed 6 bases at V and 7 bases at J, leaving 6 bases unmatched. This CDR3 has 13 amino acids. Germline loops: CDR1 MRHNA, CDR2 SNTAGT.

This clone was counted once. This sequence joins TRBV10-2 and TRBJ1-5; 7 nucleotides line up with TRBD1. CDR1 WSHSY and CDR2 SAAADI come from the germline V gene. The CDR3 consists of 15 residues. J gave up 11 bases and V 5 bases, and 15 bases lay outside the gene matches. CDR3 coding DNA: TGCGCCAGCAGTTTGACAGGGTCCTACGAGAGGTCCCAGCATTTT. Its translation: CASSLTGSYERSQHF.

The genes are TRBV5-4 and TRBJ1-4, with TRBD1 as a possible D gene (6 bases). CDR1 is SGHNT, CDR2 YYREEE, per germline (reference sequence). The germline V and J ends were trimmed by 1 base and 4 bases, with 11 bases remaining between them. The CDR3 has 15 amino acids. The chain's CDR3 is CASSLPTGDNEKLFF. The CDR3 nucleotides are TGTGCCAGCAGCTTGCCGACAGGTGATAATGAAAAACTGTTTTTT.

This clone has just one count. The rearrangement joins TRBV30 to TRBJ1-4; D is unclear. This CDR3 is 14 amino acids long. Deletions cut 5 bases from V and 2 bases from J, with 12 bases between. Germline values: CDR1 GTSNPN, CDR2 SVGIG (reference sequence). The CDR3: CAWDSGYTNEKLFF. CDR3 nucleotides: TGTGCCTGGGATTCGGGGTATACTAATGAAAAACTGTTTTTT. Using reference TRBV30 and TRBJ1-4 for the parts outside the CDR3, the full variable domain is SQTIHQWPATLVQPVGSPLSLECTVEGTSNPNLYWYRQAAGRGLQLLFYSVGIGQISSEVPQNLSASRPQDRQFILSSKKLLLSDSGFYLCAWDSGYTNEKLFFGSGTQLSVL.

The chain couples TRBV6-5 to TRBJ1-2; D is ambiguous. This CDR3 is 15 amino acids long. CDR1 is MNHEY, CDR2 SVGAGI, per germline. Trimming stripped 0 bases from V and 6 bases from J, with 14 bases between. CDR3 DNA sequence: TGTGCCAGCAGTTACTCGAGGCCGGGTAATAATGGCTACACCTTC. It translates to CASSYSRPGNNGYTF.

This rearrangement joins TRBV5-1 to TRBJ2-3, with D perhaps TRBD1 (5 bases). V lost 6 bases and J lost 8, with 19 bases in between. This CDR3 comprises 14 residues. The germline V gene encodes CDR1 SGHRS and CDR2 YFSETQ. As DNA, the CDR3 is TGCGCCAGCATGGGGTCAGGGTCCTATCGTACGCAGTATTTT. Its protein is CASMGSGSYRTQYF. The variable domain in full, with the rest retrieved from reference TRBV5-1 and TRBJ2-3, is KAGVTQTPRYLIKTRGQQVTLSCSPISGHRSVSWYQQTPGQGLQFLFEYFSETQRNKGNFPGRFSGRQFSNSRSEMNVSTLELGDSALYLCASMGSGSYRTQYFGPGTRLTVL.

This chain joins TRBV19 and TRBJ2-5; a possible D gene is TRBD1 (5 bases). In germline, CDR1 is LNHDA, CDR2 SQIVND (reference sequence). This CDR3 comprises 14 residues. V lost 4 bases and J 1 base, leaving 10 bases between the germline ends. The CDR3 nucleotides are TGTGCCAGTAGTAAAACAGGAAGCCAAGAGACCCAGTACTTC. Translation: CASSKTGSQETQYF.

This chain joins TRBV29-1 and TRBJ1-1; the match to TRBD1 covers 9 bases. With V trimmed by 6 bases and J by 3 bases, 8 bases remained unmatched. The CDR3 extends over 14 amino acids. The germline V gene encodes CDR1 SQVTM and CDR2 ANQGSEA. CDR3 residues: CSVSGQGIYTEAFF. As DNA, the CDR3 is TGCAGCGTCTCAGGACAGGGGATTTACACTGAAGCTTTCTTT.